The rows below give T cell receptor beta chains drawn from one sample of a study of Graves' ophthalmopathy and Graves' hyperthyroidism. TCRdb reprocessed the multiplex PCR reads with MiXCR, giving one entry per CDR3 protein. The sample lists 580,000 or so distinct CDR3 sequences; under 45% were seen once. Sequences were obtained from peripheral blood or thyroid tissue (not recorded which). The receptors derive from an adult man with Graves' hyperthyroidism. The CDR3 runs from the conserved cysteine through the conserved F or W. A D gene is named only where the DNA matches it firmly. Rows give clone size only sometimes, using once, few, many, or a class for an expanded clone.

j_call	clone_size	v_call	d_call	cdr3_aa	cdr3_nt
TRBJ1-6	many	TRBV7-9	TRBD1	CASSAPGTAYSPLHF	TGTGCCAGCAGCGCCCCCGGGACAGCGTATTCACCCCTCCACTTT
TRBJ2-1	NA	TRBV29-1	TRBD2	CSVRPGTSGAAYNEQFF	TGCAGCGTTCGTCCCGGGACTAGCGGGGCCGCCTACAATGAGCAGTTCTTC
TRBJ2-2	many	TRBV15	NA	CATSRDGGPIEGELFF	TGTGCCACCAGCAGAGACGGGGGACCGATAGAGGGGGAGCTGTTTTTT
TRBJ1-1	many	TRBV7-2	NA	CASSSPHPNTEAFF	TGTGCCAGCAGCTCCCCACATCCGAACACTGAAGCTTTCTTT
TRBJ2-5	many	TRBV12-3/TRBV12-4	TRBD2	CASNIAGARETQYF	TGTGCCAGCAATATAGCGGGAGCCAGGGAGACCCAGTACTTC
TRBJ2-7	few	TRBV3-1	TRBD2	CASSQTSGASYEQYF	TGTGCCAGCAGCCAAACAAGCGGGGCATCCTACGAGCAGTACTTC
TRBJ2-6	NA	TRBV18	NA	CASSPVRSSGANVLTF	TGTGCCAGCTCACCGGTCAGGAGCTCTGGGGCCAACGTCCTGACTTTC
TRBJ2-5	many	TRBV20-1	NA	CSARELDSGVGETQYF	TGCAGTGCTAGAGAGCTGGACTCGGGGGTGGGAGAGACCCAGTACTTC
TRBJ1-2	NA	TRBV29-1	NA	CSVADTNYGYTF	TGCAGCGTTGCGGACACTAACTATGGCTACACCTTC
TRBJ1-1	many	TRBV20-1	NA	CSAKSIGRMNTEAFF	TGCAGTGCTAAATCTATTGGACGGATGAACACTGAAGCTTTCTTT
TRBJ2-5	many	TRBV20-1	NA	CSARKRNQETQYF	TGCAGTGCTAGGAAGCGTAACCAAGAGACCCAGTACTTC
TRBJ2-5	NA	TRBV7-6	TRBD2	CASSPIAGDKYF	TGTGCCAGCAGCCCTATAGCGGGGGACAAGTACTTC
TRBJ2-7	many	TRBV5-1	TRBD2	CASSSGLAGSEQYF	TGCGCCAGCAGCAGCGGACTAGCGGGAAGCGAGCAGTACTTC
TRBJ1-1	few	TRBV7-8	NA	CASSWGSRGRDTEAFF	TGTGCCAGCAGCTGGGGGTCTAGGGGTCGGGACACTGAAGCTTTCTTT
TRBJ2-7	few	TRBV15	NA	CATSSARTSPYEQYF	TGTGCCACCAGCAGTGCAAGGACTTCACCCTACGAGCAGTACTTC
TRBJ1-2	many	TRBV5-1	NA	CASSLVSGGYTF	TGCGCCAGCAGCTTAGTGAGCGGTGGCTACACCTTC
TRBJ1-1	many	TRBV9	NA	CASSVVANTEAFF	TGTGCCAGCAGCGTAGTAGCGAACACTGAAGCTTTCTTT
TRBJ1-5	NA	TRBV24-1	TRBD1	CATSDDTGTGPYSNQPQHF	TGTGCCACCAGTGATGATACCGGGACAGGGCCCTATAGCAATCAGCCCCAGCATTTT
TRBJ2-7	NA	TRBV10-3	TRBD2	CASSSGRSGRKPYEQYF	TGTGCCAGCAGTTCGGGCCGTAGCGGGAGGAAGCCCTACGAGCAGTACTTC
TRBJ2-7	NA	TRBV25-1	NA	CASSENEYEQYF	TGTGCCAGCAGTGAAAACGAATACGAGCAGTACTTC
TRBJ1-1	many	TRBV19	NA	CASIRQNTEAFF	TGTGCCAGTATTAGGCAGAACACTGAAGCTTTCTTT
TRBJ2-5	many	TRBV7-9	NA	CASSRQGGETQYF	TGTGCCAGCAGCCGACAGGGAGGAGAGACCCAGTACTTC
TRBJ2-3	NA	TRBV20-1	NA	CSAPRAVGTDTQYF	TGCAGTGCCCCCCGGGCGGTGGGCACAGATACGCAGTATTTT
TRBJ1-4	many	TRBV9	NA	CASSARVGKDEKLFF	TGTGCCAGCAGCGCCCGAGTGGGAAAAGATGAAAAACTGTTTTTT
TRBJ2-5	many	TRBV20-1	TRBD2	CSARDREGQSETQYF	TGCAGTGCTAGAGATCGGGAGGGGCAATCAGAGACCCAGTACTTC
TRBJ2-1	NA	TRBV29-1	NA	CSARPRVEIYNEQFF	TGCAGCGCCCGCCCCAGGGTTGAGATCTACAATGAGCAGTTCTTC
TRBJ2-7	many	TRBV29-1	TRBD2	CSVESPREAAGEQYF	TGCAGCGTTGAAAGCCCCCGGGAGGCGGCGGGCGAGCAGTACTTC
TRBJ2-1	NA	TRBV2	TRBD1	CASSGTGFEQFF	TGTGCCAGCAGTGGGACAGGGTTTGAGCAGTTCTTC
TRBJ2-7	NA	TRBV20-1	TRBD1	CSANRDRGYEQYF	TGCAGTGCGAACCGGGACAGGGGTTACGAGCAGTACTTC
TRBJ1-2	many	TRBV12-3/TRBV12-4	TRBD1	CASSPTTGTGSHGYTF	TGTGCCAGCAGCCCAACCACCGGGACAGGGTCCCATGGCTACACCTTC
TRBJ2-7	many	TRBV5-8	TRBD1	CASSTGTDYYEQYF	TGTGCCAGCAGCACCGGGACAGATTACTACGAGCAGTACTTC
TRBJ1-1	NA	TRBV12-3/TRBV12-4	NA	CASSFYKKGVLF	TGTGCCAGCAGTTTCTATAAAAAGGGGGTTCTTTTT
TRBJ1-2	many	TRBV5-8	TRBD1	CASSRDSFGYTF	TGTGCCAGCAGCCGGGACAGCTTTGGCTACACCTTC
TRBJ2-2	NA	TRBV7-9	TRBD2	CASSHPSGGANTGELFF	TGTGCCAGCAGCCACCCGTCGGGAGGGGCGAACACCGGGGAGCTGTTTTTT
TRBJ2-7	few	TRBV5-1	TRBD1	CASSLAWDRGSYEQYF	TGCGCCAGCAGCTTGGCGTGGGACAGGGGATCCTACGAGCAGTACTTC
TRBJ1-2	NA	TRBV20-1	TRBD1	CSAVQGARGYTF	TGCAGTGCTGTCCAGGGGGCGCGGGGCTACACCTTC
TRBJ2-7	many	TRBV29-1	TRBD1	CSTGDRDRGYEQYF	TGCAGCACTGGGGACCGGGACAGGGGGTACGAGCAGTACTTC
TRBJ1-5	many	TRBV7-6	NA	CASSQEFGDGNQPQHF	TGTGCCAGCAGCCAAGAGTTCGGGGATGGCAATCAGCCCCAGCATTTT
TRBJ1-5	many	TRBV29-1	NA	CSVAWQDNQPQHF	TGCAGCGTTGCTTGGCAGGACAATCAGCCCCAGCATTTT
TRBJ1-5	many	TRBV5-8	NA	CASSLTGVHQPQHF	TGTGCCAGCAGCTTGACAGGCGTCCATCAGCCCCAGCATTTT
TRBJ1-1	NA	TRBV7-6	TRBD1	CTSSASGTGDYASF	TGTACCAGCAGCGCAAGCGGGACAGGGGATTACGCTTCCTTT
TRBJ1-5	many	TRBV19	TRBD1	CASSSLGTGNQPQHF	TGTGCCAGTAGTTCGCTCGGGACAGGTAATCAGCCCCAGCATTTT
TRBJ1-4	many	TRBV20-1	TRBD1	CSARDGGGTNEKLFF	TGCAGTGCTAGAGATGGAGGGGGCACTAATGAAAAACTGTTTTTT
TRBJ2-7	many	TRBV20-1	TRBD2	CSARLAGMVTYEQYF	TGCAGTGCTAGGCTAGCGGGGATGGTAACCTACGAGCAGTACTTC
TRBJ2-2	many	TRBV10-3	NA	CAISVTAGPRELFF	TGTGCCATCAGTGTTACGGCAGGGCCCAGGGAGCTGTTTTTT
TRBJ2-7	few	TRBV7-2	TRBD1	CASSLSTGTALFYEQYF	TGTGCCAGCAGCTTATCGACCGGGACAGCCCTTTTCTACGAGCAGTACTTC
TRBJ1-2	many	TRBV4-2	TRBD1	CASSQEGRGRGYGYTF	TGTGCCAGCAGCCAAGAGGGCAGGGGGCGAGGCTATGGCTACACCTTC
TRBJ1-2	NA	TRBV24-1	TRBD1	CAVPTGNYGYTF	TGTGCCGTCCCGACAGGGAACTATGGCTACACCTTC
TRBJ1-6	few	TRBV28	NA	CASSLGQGFVNSPLHF	TGTGCCAGCAGTTTAGGGCAGGGTTTTGTTAATTCACCCCTCCACTTT
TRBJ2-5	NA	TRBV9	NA	CASSVDEGWQETQYF	TGTGCTAGCAGCGTAGATGAAGGGTGGCAAGAGACCCAGTACTTC
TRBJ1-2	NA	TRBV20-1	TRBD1	CSARSGTGNYGYTF	TGCAGTGCTAGATCCGGGACAGGGAACTATGGCTACACCTTC
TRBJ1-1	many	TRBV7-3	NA	CASSIDPGSEAFF	TGTGCCAGCAGCATAGACCCCGGTTCTGAAGCTTTCTTT
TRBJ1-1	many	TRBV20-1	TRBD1	CSVGTGLPKTEAFF	TGCAGTGTGGGGACAGGGTTACCGAAAACTGAAGCTTTCTTT
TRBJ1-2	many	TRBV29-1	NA	CSVVFRQTLYGYTF	TGCAGCGTTGTCTTCCGGCAGACCCTCTATGGCTACACCTTC
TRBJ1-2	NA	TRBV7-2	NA	CVSSLGVHYGYTF	TGTGTCAGCAGCTTGGGGGTTCACTATGGCTACACCTTC
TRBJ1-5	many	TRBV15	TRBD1	CATSGDRGRHQPQHF	TGTGCCACCAGCGGGGACAGGGGGCGGCATCAGCCCCAGCATTTT